These T cell receptor beta chains were read from a single sample in a study of blood T cell repertoires in COVID-19. Method: immunoSEQ multiplex PCR; TCRdb's copy keeps in-frame clones and lacks some. This sample has 250,000 to 400,000 clones, with about 87% found just once. The sequenced sample was peripheral blood. These receptors all come from a woman aged 25 to 39 with COVID-19, enrolled during active disease. CDR3s include the opening cysteine and the closing phenylalanine or tryptophan. D genes are given only for firm matches. Only some rows state a clone size, as once, few, many or a class for expanded clones.

. | TRBJ1-2 | TRBV7-2 | . | TGTGCCAGCAGCTTAGCTGCCCGAGGGTACGGCTACACCTTC | CASSLAARGYGYTF
. | TRBJ2-1 | TRBV30 | TRBD1 | TGTGCCTGGAGTCTCCTAAGACAGGGACCGTTCTTC | CAWSLLRQGPFF
. | TRBJ1-2 | TRBV7-9 | . | TGTGCCAGCAGTTTCATTACAGGGAACGGCTACACCTTC | CASSFITGNGYTF
. | TRBJ1-2 | TRBV10-3 | TRBD1 | TGTGCCATCAGACGGGACAGCACTAACTATGGCTACACCTTC | CAIRRDSTNYGYTF
. | TRBJ2-3 | TRBV2 | . | TGTGCCAGCAGTGGTTATGATACGCAGTATTTT | CASSGYDTQYF
. | TRBJ1-1 | TRBV7-6 | TRBD1 | TGTGCCAGCAGCAACTCTAAGGGGGCGCGGGGTACTGAAGCTTTCTTT | CASSNSKGARGTEAFF
once | TRBJ2-5 | TRBV5-4 | TRBD1 | TGTGCCAGCAGCGCCATAACAGGGGGCAGAGTGGGGACCCAGTACTTC | CASSAITGGRVGTQYF
. | TRBJ1-1 | TRBV30 | . | TGTGCCTGGATACCGGGACATACGAACACTGAAGCTTTCTTT | CAWIPGHTNTEAFF
. | TRBJ2-3 | TRBV19 | TRBD1 | TGTGCCAGTAGTATAGGCTCAGGGGGCCTCAGCCCTACGCAGTATTTT | CASSIGSGGLSPTQYF
. | TRBJ2-1 | TRBV9 | . | TGTGCCAGCAGCGTTAACAGCGGGAATGAGCAGTTCTTC | CASSVNSGNEQFF
. | TRBJ1-4 | TRBV2 | . | TGTGCCAGCAGTGCCGCCACAGGGTTCGGTGGAGAAAAACTGTTTTTT | CASSAATGFGGEKLFF
. | TRBJ1-1 | TRBV5-1 | . | TGCGCCAGCAGCCCGGGGGATAACACTGAAGCTTTCTTT | CASSPGDNTEAFF
. | TRBJ1-4 | TRBV7-9 | TRBD1 | TGTGCCAGCAGCTCCGGATTTAGGGGGCGAGATCGGCTGTTTTTT | CASSSGFRGRDRLFF
. | TRBJ1-5 | TRBV5-4 | . | TGTGCCAGCAGCCTAGATTTACAGGGCCCGGTGCGTCAGCCCCAGCATTTT | CASSLDLQGPVRQPQHF
. | TRBJ2-1 | TRBV2 | . | TGTGCCAGCATGATGGGGGGGCGAGGCGATGAGCAGTTCTTC | CASMMGGRGDEQFF
. | TRBJ1-2 | TRBV6-5 | TRBD1 | TGTGCCAGCAGGGACAGGGGGCTCGGCTACACCTTC | CASRDRGLGYTF